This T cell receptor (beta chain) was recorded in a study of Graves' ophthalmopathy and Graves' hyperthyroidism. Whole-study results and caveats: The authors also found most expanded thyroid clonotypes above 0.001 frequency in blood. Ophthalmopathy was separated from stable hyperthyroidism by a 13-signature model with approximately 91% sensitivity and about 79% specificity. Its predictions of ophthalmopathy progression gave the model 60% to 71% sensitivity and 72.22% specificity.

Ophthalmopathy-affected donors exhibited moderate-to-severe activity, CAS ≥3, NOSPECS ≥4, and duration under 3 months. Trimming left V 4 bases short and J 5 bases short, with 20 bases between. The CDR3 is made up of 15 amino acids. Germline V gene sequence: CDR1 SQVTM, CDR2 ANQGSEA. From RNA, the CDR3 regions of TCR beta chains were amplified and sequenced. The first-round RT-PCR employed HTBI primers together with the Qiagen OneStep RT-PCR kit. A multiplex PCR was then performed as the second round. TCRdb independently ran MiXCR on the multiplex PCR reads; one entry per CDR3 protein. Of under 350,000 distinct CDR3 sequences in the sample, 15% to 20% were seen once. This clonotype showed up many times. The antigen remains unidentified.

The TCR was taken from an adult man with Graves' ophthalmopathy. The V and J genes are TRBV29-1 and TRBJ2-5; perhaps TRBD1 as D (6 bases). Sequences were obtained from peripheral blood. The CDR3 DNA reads TGCAGCGTTGGGCCCTCCCACGGGACACTTGAGACCCAGTACTTC. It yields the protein CSVGPSHGTLETQYF.